This TCR beta chain appears in the sequencing data of a study of control samples from healthy donors and cancer patients. Profiling relied on immunoSEQ multiplex PCR, and the TCRdb table lists in-frame clones only, not all of them. Of a few hundred thousand clones detected, 75% to 95% appear once; the ten largest clones hold roughly 6.4%. This clone has just a few counts. Trimming pared 2 bases from V and 4 bases from J, leaving 11 bases between. CDR3 length: 14 amino acids. Germline V gene lookup returns CDR1 KGHSH and CDR2 LQKENI. This receptor was identified in a man aged 40-50 years with head and neck cancer. This rearrangement joins TRBV18 to TRBJ1-2; D gene unclear. The material sequenced was PBMCs. The CDR3 reads CASSPGQTRYGYTF. Here the CDR3 DNA reads TGTGCCAGCTCACCAGGGCAGACCCGCTATGGCTACACCTTC.